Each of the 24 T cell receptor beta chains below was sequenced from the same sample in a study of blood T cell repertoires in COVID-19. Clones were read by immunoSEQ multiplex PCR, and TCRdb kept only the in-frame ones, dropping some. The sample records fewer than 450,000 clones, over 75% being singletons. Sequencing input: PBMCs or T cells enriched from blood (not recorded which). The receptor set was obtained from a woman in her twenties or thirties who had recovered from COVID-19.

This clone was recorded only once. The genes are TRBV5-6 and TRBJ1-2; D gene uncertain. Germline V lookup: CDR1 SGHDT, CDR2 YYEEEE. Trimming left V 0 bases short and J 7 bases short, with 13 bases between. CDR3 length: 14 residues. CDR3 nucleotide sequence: TGTGCCAGCAGCTTGGCCGGGAAAGGTGCTGGCTACACCTTC. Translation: CASSLAGKGAGYTF.

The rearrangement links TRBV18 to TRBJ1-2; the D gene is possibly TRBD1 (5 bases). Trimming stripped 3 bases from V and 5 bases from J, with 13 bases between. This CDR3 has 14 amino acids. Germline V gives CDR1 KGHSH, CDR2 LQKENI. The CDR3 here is CASSPDGRGYGYTF. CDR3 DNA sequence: TGTGCCAGCTCACCCGACGGCCGGGGGTATGGCTACACCTTC.

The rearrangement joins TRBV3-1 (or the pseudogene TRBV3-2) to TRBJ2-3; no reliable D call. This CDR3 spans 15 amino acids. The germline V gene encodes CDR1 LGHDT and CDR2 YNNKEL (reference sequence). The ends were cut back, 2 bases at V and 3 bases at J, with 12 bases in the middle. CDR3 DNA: TGTGCCAGCAGCCAATCTCCGACTTGGACAGATACGCAGTATTTT. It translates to CASSQSPTWTDTQYF.

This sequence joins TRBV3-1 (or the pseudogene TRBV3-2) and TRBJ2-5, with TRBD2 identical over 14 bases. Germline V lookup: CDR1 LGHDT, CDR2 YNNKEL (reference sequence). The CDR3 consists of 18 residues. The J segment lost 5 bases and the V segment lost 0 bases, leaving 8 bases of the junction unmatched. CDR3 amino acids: CASSQEQPGLAGVETQYF. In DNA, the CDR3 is TGTGCCAGCAGCCAAGAACAACCGGGACTAGCGGGGGTCGAGACCCAGTACTTC.

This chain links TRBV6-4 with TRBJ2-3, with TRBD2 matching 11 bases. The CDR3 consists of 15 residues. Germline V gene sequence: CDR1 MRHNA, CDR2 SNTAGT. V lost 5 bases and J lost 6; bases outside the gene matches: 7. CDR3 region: CASSPGTSGGDTQYF. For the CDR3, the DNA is TGTGCCAGCAGTCCCGGGACTAGCGGTGGTGATACGCAGTATTTT.

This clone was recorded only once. The CDR3 reads CASSSPGGALTGQETQYF. The CDR3 nucleotides read TGTGCCAGCAGCTCCCCAGGCGGGGCCCTGACTGGGCAAGAGACCCAGTACTTC. The gene calls are TRBV5-4 and TRBJ2-5; TRBD2 is a possible D gene (6 bases). The length of the CDR3 is 18 residues. V was clipped by 3 bases and J by 2 bases, with 23 bases between them. CDR1 is SGHNT, CDR2 YYREEE, per germline (reference sequence).

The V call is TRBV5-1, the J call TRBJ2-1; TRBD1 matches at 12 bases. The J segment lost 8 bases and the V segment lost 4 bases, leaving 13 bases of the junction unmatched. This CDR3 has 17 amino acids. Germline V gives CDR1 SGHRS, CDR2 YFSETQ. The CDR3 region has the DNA TGCGCCAGCAGCCCCATCCCGGGACAGGGGGCTCTGGATGAGCAGTTCTTC. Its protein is CASSPIPGQGALDEQFF.

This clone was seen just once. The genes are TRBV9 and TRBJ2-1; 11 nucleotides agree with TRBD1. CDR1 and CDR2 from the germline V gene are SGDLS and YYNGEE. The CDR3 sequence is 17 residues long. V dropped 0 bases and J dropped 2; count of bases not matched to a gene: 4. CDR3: CASSVGGGQGAYNEQFF. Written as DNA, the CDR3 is TGTGCCAGCAGCGTAGGTGGGGGACAGGGGGCCTACAATGAGCAGTTCTTC.

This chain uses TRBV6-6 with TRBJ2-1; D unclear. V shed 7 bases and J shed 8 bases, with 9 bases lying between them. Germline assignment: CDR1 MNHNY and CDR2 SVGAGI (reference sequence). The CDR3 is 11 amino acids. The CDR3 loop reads CASTDNHEQFF. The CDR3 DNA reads TGTGCCAGCACCGACAATCATGAGCAGTTCTTC.

The CDR3: CASSPNRDTYGYTF. CDR3 DNA sequence: TGCGCCAGCAGCCCAAACCGGGACACCTATGGCTACACCTTC. The rearrangement joins TRBV5-1 to TRBJ1-2; a weak D match, TRBD1 (6 bases). With 4 bases removed from V and 4 bases from J, the gap between germline ends came to 14 bases. The CDR3 sequence is 14 residues long. Germline V lookup: CDR1 SGHRS, CDR2 YFSETQ.

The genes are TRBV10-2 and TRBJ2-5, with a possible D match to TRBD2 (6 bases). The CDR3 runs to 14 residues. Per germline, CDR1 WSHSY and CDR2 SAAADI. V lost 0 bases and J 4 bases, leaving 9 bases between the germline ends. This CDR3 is CASSESWGLETQYF. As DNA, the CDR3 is TGCGCCAGCAGTGAGTCTTGGGGACTAGAGACCCAGTACTTC.

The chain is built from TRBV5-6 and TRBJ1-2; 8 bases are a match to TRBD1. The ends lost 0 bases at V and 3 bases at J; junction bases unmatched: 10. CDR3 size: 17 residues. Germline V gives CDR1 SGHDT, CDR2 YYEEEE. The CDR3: CASSLVRTGGRDYGYTF. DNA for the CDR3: TGTGCCAGCAGCTTGGTACGAACAGGGGGAAGGGACTATGGCTACACCTTC.

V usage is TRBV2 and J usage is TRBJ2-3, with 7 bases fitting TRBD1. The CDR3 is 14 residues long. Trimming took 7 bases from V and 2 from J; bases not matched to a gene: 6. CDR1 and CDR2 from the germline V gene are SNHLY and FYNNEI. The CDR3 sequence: CASNSDRATDTQYF. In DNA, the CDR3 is TGTGCCAGCAATAGCGACAGGGCCACAGATACGCAGTATTTT.

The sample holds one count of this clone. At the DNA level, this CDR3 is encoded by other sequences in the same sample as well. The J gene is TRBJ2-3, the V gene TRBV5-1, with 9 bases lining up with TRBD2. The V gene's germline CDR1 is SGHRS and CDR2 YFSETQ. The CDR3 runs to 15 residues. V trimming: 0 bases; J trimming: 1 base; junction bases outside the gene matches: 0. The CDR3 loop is CASSLGLAGTDTQYF. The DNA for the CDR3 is TGCGCCAGCAGCTTGGGACTAGCGGGCACAGATACGCAGTATTTT.

CDR3 residues: CASSLVGQATNTGELFF. The CDR3, as DNA: TGCGCCAGCAGCTTGGTGGGACAGGCGACGAACACCGGGGAGCTGTTTTTT. The rearrangement links TRBV5-1 to TRBJ2-2; 8 nucleotides agree with TRBD1. Germline V gives CDR1 SGHRS, CDR2 YFSETQ. CDR3 length: 17 amino acids. V lost 0 bases and J lost 0; bases outside the gene matches: 4.

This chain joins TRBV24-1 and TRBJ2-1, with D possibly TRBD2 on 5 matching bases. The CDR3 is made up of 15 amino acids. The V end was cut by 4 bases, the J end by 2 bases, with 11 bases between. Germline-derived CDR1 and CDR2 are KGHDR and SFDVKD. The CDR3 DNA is TGTGCCACCAGTGACCCATCCGGGACCTACAATGAGCAGTTCTTC. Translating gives CATSDPSGTYNEQFF.

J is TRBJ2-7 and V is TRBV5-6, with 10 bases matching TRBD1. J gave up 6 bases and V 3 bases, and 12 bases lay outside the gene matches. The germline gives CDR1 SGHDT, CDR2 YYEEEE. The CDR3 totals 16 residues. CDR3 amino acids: CASSWGPGTGVGEQYF. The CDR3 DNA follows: TGTGCCAGCAGCTGGGGACCCGGGACAGGGGTGGGCGAGCAGTACTTC.

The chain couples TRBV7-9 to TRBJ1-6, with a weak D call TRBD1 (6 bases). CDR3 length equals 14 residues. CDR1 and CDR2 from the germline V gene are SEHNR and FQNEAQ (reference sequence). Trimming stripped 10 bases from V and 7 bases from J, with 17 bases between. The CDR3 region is CAIRDIKWNSPLHF. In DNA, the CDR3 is TGTGCCATACGGGACATCAAGTGGAATTCACCCCTCCACTTT.

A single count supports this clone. Here the CDR3 DNA reads TGTGCCAGTCGATTGGGCCTCAATGGCTACACCTTC. This sequence encodes CASRLGLNGYTF. The gene calls are TRBV19 and TRBJ1-2; no firm D call. Trimming cost V 8 bases and J 6 bases, with 13 bases left between them. The V gene's germline CDR1 is LNHDA and CDR2 SQIVND (reference sequence). This CDR3 region has 12 residues. The whole variable domain, remainder taken from reference TRBV19 and TRBJ1-2, is DGGITQSPKYLFRKEGQNVTLSCEQNLNHDAMYWYRQDPGQGLRLIYYSQIVNDFQKGDIAEGYSVSREKKESFPLTVTSAQKNPTAFYLCASRLGLNGYTFGSGTRLTVV.

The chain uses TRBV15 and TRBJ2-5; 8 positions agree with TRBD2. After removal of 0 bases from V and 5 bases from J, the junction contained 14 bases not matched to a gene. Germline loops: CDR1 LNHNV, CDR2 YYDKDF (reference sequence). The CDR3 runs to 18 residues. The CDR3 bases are TGTGCCACCAGCAGAGATCCCTTAGCGGGGAGATTAGGGGAGACCCAGTACTTC. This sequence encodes CATSRDPLAGRLGETQYF.

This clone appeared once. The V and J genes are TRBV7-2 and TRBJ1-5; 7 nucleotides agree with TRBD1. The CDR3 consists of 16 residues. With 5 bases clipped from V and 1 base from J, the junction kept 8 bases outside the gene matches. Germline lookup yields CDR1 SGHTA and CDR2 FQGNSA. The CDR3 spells CASSLTLDRSNQPQHF. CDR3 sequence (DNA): TGTGCCAGCAGCCTTACGTTGGACAGGAGCAATCAGCCCCAGCATTTT.

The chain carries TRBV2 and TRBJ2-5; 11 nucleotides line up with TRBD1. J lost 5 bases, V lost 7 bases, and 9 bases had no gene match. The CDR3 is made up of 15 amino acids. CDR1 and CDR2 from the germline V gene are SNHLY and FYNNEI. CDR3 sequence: CASTRTGGGVETQYF. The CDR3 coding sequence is TGTGCCAGCACCCGGACAGGGGGCGGAGTTGAGACCCAGTACTTC.

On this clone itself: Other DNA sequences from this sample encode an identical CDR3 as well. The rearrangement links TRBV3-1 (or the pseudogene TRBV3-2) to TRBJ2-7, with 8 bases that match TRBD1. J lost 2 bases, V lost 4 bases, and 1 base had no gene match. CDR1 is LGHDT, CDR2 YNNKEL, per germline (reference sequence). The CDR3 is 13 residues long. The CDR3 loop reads CASSRQGPYEQYF. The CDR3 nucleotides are TGTGCCAGCAGCCGACAGGGGCCCTACGAGCAGTACTTC.

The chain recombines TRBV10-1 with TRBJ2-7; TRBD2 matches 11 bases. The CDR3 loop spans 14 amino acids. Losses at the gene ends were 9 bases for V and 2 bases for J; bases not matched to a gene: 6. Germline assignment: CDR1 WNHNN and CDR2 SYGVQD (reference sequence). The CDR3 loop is CARRLAGITYEQYF. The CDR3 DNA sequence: TGCGCCAGAAGACTAGCGGGAATTACCTACGAGCAGTACTTC.